These 16 T cell receptor beta chains were sequenced from one sample in a study of cytomegalovirus exposure and HLA in healthy donors. The PCR employed 60 Vbeta primers together with 13 Jbeta primers. Profiled with immunoSEQ multiplex PCR; TCRdb holds only in-frame clones, not every one. The sample carries roughly 90,000 clones, around 85% recorded once. The source material was PBMCs. The receptors derive from a man between 18 and 35 years old in good health and CMV-seronegative.

The V gene is TRBV7-9, the J gene TRBJ1-2; TRBD1 might be the D (5 bases). Germline-derived CDR1 and CDR2 are SEHNR and FQNEAQ (reference sequence). With 5 bases removed from V and 3 bases from J, the gap between germline ends came to 10 bases. CDR3 size: 13 residues. CDR3 in amino acids: CASSPQDDYGYTF. CDR3 nucleotide sequence: TGTGCCAGCAGCCCACAGGACGACTATGGCTACACCTTC. The whole variable domain, remainder taken from reference TRBV7-9 and TRBJ1-2, is DTGVSQNPRHKITKRGQNVTFRCDPISEHNRLYWYRQTLGQGPEFLTYFQNEAQLEKSRLLSDRFSAERPKGSFSTLEIQRTEQGDSAMYLCASSPQDDYGYTFGSGTRLTVV.

V is TRBV27 and J is TRBJ1-1, with 7 bases aligning to TRBD1. The CDR3 consists of 17 residues. V gave up 6 bases and J gave up 2 bases; unmatched junction bases: 15. Germline assignment: CDR1 MNHEY and CDR2 SMNVEV (reference sequence). CDR3 nucleotides: TGTGCCAGCAGCCGTAGACAGGGCGCCTCCACCAACACTGAAGCTTTCTTT. This codes for CASSRRQGASTNTEAFF.

The sample holds one count of this clone. CDR3 sequence reads: CATGGSSYEQYF. CDR3 coding DNA: TGTGCCACTGGGGGCAGCTCCTACGAGCAGTACTTC. This sequence joins TRBV10-3 and TRBJ2-7; tentative D call: TRBD1 (6 bases). V was clipped by 10 bases and J by 0 bases, with 10 bases between them. Germline V gene data show CDR1 as ENHRY and CDR2 as SYGVKD. The CDR3 is made up of 12 amino acids.

V usage is TRBV6-5 and J usage is TRBJ1-2; 9 bases are shared with TRBD1. Germline CDR1 and CDR2: MNHEY and SVGAGI. V lost 6 bases and J lost 3; bases outside the gene matches: 5. The CDR3 runs to 14 residues. In nucleotides, the CDR3 is TGTGCCAGCAGGCAACAGGGGGCGGACTATGGCTACACCTTC. The encoded protein is CASRQQGADYGYTF.

The J gene is TRBJ2-7, the V gene TRBV5-1; D call uncertain. Germline V gene data show CDR1 as SGHRS and CDR2 as YFSETQ. The CDR3 has 14 residues. V shed 0 bases and J shed 0 bases, with 7 bases lying between them. The CDR3 nucleotides are TGCGCCAGCAGCTTGGACGCGCACTCCTACGAGCAGTACTTC. Residues: CASSLDAHSYEQYF. Based on the CDR3 plus reference TRBV5-1 and TRBJ2-7, the full variable domain is KAGVTQTPRYLIKTRGQQVTLSCSPISGHRSVSWYQQTPGQGLQFLFEYFSETQRNKGNFPGRFSGRQFSNSRSEMNVSTLELGDSALYLCASSLDAHSYEQYFGPGTRLTVT.

The chain recombines TRBV29-1 with TRBJ1-2; no clear D. The germline CDR1 and CDR2 sequences are SQVTM and ANQGSEA. The CDR3 contains 13 residues. Trimming took 2 bases from V and 6 from J, leaving 13 bases between them. The DNA for the CDR3 is TGCAGCGTTGAACGGCGGGCTTATGATGGCTACACCTTC. The encoded protein is CSVERRAYDGYTF.

The CDR3 DNA is TGTGCCAGCTCATCCAGACAGGGCGGAACTAATGAAAAACTGTTTTTT. Its translation: CASSSRQGGTNEKLFF. This chain joins TRBV18 and TRBJ1-4; 7 positions agree with TRBD1. The CDR3 is 16 amino acids. The germline CDR1 and CDR2 sequences are KGHSH and LQKENI. The junction had 7 bases not matched to a gene; V was cut back by 5 bases and J by 1 base.

This chain links TRBV19 with TRBJ1-2, with D uncertain. This CDR3 has 15 amino acids. In germline, CDR1 is LNHDA, CDR2 SQIVND (reference sequence). V was pared by 4 bases and J by 8 bases, with 20 bases between. The CDR3 bases are TGTGCCAGTAGTACGGCAGAGGCTGGTATGGTGGGCTACACCTTC. As protein: CASSTAEAGMVGYTF.

V and J are TRBV5-1 and TRBJ2-7, with D hard to call. CDR3 length equals 15 residues. The V gene lost 0 bases and the J gene lost 0 bases, with 10 bases spanning the gap. Germline V lookup: CDR1 SGHRS, CDR2 YFSETQ. The CDR3 bases are TGCGCCAGCAGCTTGGATTGGAGTACCTCCTACGAGCAGTACTTC. It encodes CASSLDWSTSYEQYF.

This clone was seen only once. J is TRBJ1-3 and V is TRBV7-2; D perhaps matches TRBD1 (5 bases). CDR1 SGHTA and CDR2 FQGNSA come from the germline V gene. The CDR3 is 13 residues long. V was trimmed by 5 bases and J by 9 bases, leaving 14 bases between them. The CDR3 bases are TGTGCCAGCAGCCCGACCCGGGGGGGCACCATATATTTT. This encodes CASSPTRGGTIYF. The full variable domain, rest sourced from reference TRBV7-2 and TRBJ1-3, is GAGVSQSPSNKVTEKGKDVELRCDPISGHTALYWYRQSLGQGLEFLIYFQGNSAPDKSGLPSDRFSAERTGGSVSTLTIQRTQQEDSAVYLCASSPTRGGTIYFGEGSWLTVV.

This chain joins TRBV28 and TRBJ1-1, with D perhaps TRBD1 (5 bases). V lost 6 bases to trimming and J lost 1 base, with 18 bases between them. The CDR3 is made up of 16 amino acids. Germline assignment: CDR1 MDHEN and CDR2 SYDVKM. CDR3 bases: TGTGCCAGCAGCCCTGGGAGGGCTGGGGGGAACACTGAAGCTTTCTTT. It is translated as CASSPGRAGGNTEAFF. The variable domain in full, with the rest retrieved from reference TRBV28 and TRBJ1-1, is DVKVTQSSRYLVKRTGEKVFLECVQDMDHENMFWYRQDPGLGLRLIYFSYDVKMKEKGDIPEGYSVSREKKERFSLILESASTNQTSMYLCASSPGRAGGNTEAFFGQGTRLTVV.

The genes are TRBV15 and TRBJ1-1; D is undetermined. The V and J ends lost 8 bases and 2 bases respectively, with 9 bases between them. This CDR3 comprises 12 residues. CDR1 and CDR2 from the germline V gene are LNHNV and YYDKDF (reference sequence). The CDR3 protein is CATGESNTEAFF. As DNA, the CDR3 is TGTGCCACCGGGGAGAGCAACACTGAAGCTTTCTTT.

The genes are TRBV29-1 and TRBJ2-3; D may be TRBD1 (6 bases). The germline V and J ends were trimmed by 7 bases and 4 bases, with 15 bases remaining between them. The CDR3 covers 13 residues. Germline CDR1 SQVTM, CDR2 ANQGSEA. CDR3 protein: CSAGEGGPDTQYF. The CDR3 DNA reads as TGCAGCGCAGGGGAAGGTGGTCCAGATACGCAGTATTTT.

A few counts support this clone. The chain joins TRBV11-2 to TRBJ2-7, with 16 bases fitting TRBD2. J was trimmed by 7 bases and V by 5 bases; bases with no gene match: 17. Germline CDR1 is SGHAT and CDR2 is FQNNGV. This CDR3 has 19 residues. CDR3 DNA sequence: TGTGCCAGCAGCCCCCGCCGGGGACTAGCGGGAGGGCCTACGTCTGAGCAGTACTTC. It is translated as CASSPRRGLAGGPTSEQYF.

The chain combines TRBV7-2 with TRBJ2-1; 7 bases line up with TRBD2. Trimming at V came to 2 bases and at J to 7 bases, leaving 8 bases not matched to a gene. CDR3 length: 15 residues. Germline CDR1 SGHTA, CDR2 FQGNSA. The chain's CDR3 is CASSLWRGSVNEQFF. CDR3 nucleotide sequence: TGTGCCAGCAGCTTATGGCGCGGGAGTGTAAATGAGCAGTTCTTC.

The rearrangement joins TRBV6-5 to TRBJ2-1; a weak D match, TRBD2 (5 bases). V lost 6 bases and J lost 4, with 16 bases in between. CDR1 MNHEY and CDR2 SVGAGI come from the germline V gene. This CDR3 is built from 15 residues. This CDR3 is CASSLTNSQYNEQFF. The CDR3 DNA follows: TGTGCCAGCAGCCTGACTAACTCGCAGTACAATGAGCAGTTCTTC.